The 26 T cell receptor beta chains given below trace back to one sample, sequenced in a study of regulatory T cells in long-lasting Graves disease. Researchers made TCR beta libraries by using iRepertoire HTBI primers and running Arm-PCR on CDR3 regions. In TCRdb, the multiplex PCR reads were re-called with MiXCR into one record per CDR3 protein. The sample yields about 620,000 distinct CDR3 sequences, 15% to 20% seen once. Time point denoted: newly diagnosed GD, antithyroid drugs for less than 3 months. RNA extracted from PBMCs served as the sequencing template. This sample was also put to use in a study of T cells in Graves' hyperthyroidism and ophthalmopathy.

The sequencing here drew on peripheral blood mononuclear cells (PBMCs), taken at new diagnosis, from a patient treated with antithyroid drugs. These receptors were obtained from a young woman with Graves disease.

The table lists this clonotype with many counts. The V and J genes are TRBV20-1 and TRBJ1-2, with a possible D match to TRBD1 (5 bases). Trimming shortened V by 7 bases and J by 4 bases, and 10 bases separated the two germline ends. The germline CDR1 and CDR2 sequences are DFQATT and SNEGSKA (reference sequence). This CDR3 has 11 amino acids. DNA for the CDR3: TGCAGTGGCACAGGAACCTATGGCTACACCTTC. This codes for CSGTGTYGYTF.

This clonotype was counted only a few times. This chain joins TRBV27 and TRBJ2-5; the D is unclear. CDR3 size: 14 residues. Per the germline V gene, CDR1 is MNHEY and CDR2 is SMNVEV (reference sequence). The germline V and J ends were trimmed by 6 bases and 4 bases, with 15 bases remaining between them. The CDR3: CASSPQGLSETQYF. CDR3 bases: TGTGCCAGCAGCCCGCAAGGATTGTCAGAGACCCAGTACTTC.

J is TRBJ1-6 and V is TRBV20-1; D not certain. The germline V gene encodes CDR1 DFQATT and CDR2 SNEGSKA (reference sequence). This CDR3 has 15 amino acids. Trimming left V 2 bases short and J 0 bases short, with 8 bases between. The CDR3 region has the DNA TGCAGTGCTAGATCGGAGAGCTCCTATAATTCACCCCTCCACTTT. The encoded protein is CSARSESSYNSPLHF.

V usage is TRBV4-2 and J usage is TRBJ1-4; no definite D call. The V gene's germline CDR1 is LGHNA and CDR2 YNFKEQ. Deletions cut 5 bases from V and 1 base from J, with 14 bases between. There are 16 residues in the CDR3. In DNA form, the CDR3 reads TGTGCCAGCAGCATCAGATGGCCGGGAACTAATGAAAAACTGTTTTTT. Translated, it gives CASSIRWPGTNEKLFF.

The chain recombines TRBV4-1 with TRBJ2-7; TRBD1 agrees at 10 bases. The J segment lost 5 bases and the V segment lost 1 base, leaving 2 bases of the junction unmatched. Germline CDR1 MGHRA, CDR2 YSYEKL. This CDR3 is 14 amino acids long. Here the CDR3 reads CASSQAGQGNEQYF. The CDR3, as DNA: TGCGCCAGCAGCCAAGCGGGACAGGGGAACGAGCAGTACTTC.

CDR3 bases: TGTGCCAGCAGAAGTACCGGACTAGCGGGAGCAGATACGCAGTATTTT. Translated: CASRSTGLAGADTQYF. This chain connects TRBV12-3 or TRBV12-4 to TRBJ2-3, with TRBD2 matching 13 bases. The CDR3 length is 16 residues. Germline trimming cut 6 bases from V and 4 bases from J; bases unmatched to any gene: 7.

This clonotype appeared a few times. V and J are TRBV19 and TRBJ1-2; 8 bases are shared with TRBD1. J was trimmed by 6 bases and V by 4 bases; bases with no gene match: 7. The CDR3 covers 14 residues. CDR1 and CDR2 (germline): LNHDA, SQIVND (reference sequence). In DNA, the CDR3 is TGTGCCAGTAGTAGACCCCAGACAGGGGATGGCTACACCTTC. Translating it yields CASSRPQTGDGYTF.

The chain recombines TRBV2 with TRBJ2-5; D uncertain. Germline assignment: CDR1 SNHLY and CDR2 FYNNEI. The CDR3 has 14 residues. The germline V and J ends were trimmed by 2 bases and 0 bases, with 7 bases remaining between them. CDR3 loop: CASSELVNQETQYF. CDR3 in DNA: TGTGCCAGCAGTGAACTGGTCAACCAAGAGACCCAGTACTTC.

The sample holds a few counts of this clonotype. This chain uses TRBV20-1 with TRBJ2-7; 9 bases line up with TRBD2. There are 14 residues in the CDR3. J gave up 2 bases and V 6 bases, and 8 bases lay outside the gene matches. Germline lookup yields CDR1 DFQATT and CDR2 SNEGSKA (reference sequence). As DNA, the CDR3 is TGCAGTGCCGAGGGGCTAGCGGGACCCTACGAGCAGTACTTC. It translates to CSAEGLAGPYEQYF.

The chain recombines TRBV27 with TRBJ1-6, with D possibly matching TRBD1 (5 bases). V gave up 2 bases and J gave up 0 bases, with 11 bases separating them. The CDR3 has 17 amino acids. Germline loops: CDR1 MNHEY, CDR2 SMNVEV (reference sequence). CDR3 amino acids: CASSLVGTSSYNSPLHF. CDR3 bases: TGTGCCAGCAGTTTAGTGGGGACCAGCTCCTATAATTCACCCCTCCACTTT.

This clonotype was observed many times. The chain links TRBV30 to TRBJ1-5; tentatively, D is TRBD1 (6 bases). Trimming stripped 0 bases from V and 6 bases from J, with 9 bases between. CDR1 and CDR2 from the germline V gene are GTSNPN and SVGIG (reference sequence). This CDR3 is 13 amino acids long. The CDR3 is CAWSVQGFQPQHF. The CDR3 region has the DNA TGTGCCTGGAGTGTTCAGGGGTTTCAGCCCCAGCATTTT. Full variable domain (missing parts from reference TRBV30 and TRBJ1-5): SQTIHQWPATLVQPVGSPLSLECTVEGTSNPNLYWYRQAAGRGLQLLFYSVGIGQISSEVPQNLSASRPQDRQFILSSKKLLLSDSGFYLCAWSVQGFQPQHFGDGTRLSIL.

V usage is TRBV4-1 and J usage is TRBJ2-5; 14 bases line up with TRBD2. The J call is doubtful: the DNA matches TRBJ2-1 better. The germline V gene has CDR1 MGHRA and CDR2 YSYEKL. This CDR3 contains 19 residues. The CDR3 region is CASSQVPGTSGSLYNEQFF. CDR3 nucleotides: TGCGCCAGCAGCCAAGTTCCCGGGACTAGCGGGAGTCTTTACAATGAGCAGTTCTTC.

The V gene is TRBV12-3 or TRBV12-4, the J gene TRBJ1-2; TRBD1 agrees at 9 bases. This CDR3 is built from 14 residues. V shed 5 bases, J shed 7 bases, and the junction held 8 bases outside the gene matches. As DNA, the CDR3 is TGTGCCAGCAGTGAGCGGGACAGGGCGGGTGGCTACACCTTC. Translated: CASSERDRAGGYTF.

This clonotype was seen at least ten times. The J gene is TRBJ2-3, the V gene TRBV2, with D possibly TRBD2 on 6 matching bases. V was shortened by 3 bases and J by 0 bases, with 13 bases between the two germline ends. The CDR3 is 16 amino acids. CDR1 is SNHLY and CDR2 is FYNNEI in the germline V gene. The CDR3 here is CASSDLAGTSTDTQYF. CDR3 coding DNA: TGTGCCAGCAGTGATCTGGCGGGGACGAGCACAGATACGCAGTATTTT.

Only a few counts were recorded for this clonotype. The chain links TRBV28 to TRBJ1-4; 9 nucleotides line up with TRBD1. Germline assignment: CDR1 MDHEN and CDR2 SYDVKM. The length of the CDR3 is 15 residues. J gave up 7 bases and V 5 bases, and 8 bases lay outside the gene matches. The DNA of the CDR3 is TGTGCCAGCAGTCCTCAGGGGACAGGGCCTGAAAAACTGTTTTTT. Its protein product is CASSPQGTGPEKLFF.

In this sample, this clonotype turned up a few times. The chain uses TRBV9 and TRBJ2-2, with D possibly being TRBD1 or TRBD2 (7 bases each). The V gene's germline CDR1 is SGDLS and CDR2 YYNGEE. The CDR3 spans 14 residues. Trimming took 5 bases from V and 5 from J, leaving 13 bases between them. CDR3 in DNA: TGTGCCAGCAGTAACAGGGGAGGGACCGGGGAGCTGTTTTTT. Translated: CASSNRGGTGELFF.

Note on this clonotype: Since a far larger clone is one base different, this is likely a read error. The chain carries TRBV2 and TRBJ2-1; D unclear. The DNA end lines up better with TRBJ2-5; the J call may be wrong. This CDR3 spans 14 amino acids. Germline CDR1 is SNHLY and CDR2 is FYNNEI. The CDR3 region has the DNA TGTGCCAGCAGTCTCTTAACGCACCAAGAGACCCAGTACTTC. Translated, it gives CASSLLTHQETQYF.

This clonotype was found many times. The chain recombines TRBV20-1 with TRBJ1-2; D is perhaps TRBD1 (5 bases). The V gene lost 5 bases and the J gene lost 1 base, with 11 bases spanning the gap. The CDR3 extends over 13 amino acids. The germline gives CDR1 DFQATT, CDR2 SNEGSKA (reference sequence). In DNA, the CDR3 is TGCAGTGCTGGCGTGGGGGGTAACTATGGCTACACCTTC. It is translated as CSAGVGGNYGYTF.

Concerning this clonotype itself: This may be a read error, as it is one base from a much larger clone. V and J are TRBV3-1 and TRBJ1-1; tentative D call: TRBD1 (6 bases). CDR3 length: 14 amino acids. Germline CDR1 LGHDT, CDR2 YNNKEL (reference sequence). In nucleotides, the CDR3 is TGTGCCAGCAGCGGCGGACAGATAAACACTAAAGCTTTCTTT. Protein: CASSGGQINTKAFF.

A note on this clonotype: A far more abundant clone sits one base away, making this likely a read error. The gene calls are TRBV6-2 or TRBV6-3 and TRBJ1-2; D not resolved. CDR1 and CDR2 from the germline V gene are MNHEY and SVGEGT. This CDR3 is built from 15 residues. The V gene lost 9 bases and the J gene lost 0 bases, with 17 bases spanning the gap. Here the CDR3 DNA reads TGTGCCAGTAAGCTCGGTGGGGTTACTAACTATGGCTACACCTTC. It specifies CASKLGGVTNYGYTF.

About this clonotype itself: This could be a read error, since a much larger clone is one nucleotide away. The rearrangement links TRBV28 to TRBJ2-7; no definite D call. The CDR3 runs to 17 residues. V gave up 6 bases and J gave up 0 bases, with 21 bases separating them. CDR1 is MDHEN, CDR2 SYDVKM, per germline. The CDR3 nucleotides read TGTGCCAGCAGAAATAACTCGGGTTCCGAGAGCTCCTACGAGCAGTACTTC. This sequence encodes CASRNNSGSESSYEQYF. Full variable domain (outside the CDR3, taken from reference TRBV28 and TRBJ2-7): DVKVTQSSRYLVKRTGEKVFLECVQDMDHENMFWYRQDPGLGLRLIYFSYDVKMKEKGDIPEGYSVSREKKERFSLILESASTNQTSMYLCASRNNSGSESSYEQYFGPGTRLTVT.

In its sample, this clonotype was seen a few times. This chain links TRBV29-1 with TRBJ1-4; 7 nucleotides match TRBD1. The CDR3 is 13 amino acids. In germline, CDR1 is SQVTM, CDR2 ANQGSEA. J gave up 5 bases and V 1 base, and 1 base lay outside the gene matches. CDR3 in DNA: TGCAGCGTTGAAGGACAGGGAAATGAAAAACTGTTTTTT. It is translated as CSVEGQGNEKLFF.

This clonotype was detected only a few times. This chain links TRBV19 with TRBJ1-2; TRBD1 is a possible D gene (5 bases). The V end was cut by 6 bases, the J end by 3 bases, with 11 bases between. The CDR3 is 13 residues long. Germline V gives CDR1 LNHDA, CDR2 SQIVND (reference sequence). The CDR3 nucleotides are TGTGCCAGTAGAGGGGAGCTACACTATGGCTACACCTTC. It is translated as CASRGELHYGYTF. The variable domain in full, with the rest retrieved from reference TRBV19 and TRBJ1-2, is DGGITQSPKYLFRKEGQNVTLSCEQNLNHDAMYWYRQDPGQGLRLIYYSQIVNDFQKGDIAEGYSVSREKKESFPLTVTSAQKNPTAFYLCASRGELHYGYTFGSGTRLTVV.

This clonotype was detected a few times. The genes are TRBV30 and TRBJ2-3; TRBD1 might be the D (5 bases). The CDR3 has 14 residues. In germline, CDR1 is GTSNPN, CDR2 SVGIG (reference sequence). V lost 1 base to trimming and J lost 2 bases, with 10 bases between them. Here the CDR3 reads CAWSATVYTDTQYF. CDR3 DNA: TGTGCCTGGAGTGCGACAGTCTACACAGATACGCAGTATTTT. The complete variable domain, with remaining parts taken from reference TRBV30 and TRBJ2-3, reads SQTIHQWPATLVQPVGSPLSLECTVEGTSNPNLYWYRQAAGRGLQLLFYSVGIGQISSEVPQNLSASRPQDRQFILSSKKLLLSDSGFYLCAWSATVYTDTQYFGPGTRLTVL.

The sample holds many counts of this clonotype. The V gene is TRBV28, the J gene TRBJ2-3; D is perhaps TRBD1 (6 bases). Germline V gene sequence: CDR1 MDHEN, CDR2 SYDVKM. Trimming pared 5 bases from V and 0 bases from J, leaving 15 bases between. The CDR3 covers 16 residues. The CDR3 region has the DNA TGTGCCAGCAGTACAACATCGACAGGTAGCACAGATACGCAGTATTTT. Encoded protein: CASSTTSTGSTDTQYF.

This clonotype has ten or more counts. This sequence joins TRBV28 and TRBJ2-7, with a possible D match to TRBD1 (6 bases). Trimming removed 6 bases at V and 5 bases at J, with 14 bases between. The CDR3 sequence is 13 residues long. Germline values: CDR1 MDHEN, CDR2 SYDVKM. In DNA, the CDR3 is TGTGCCAGCAGACAGGGATTTGGGGACGAGCAGTACTTC. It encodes CASRQGFGDEQYF.